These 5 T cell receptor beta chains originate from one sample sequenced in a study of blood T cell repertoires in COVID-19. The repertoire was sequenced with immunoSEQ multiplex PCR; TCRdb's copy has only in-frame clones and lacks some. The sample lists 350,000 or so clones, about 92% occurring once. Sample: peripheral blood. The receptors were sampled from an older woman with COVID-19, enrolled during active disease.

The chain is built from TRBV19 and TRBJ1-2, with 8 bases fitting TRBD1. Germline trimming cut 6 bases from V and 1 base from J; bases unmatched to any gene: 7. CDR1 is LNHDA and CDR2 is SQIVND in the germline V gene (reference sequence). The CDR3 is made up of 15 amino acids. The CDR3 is CASSHPGGVNYGYTF. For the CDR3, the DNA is TGTGCCAGTAGCCACCCAGGGGGCGTTAACTATGGCTACACCTTC. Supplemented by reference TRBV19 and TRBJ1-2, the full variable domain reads DGGITQSPKYLFRKEGQNVTLSCEQNLNHDAMYWYRQDPGQGLRLIYYSQIVNDFQKGDIAEGYSVSREKKESFPLTVTSAQKNPTAFYLCASSHPGGVNYGYTFGSGTRLTVV.

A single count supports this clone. The CDR3 region has the DNA TGTGCCAGCAGAGTCCCGGGGGTGGCAGATACGCAGTATTTT. As protein: CASRVPGVADTQYF. This chain uses TRBV27 with TRBJ2-3, with D possibly matching TRBD2 (6 bases). The CDR3 loop spans 14 amino acids. Germline CDR1 and CDR2: MNHEY and SMNVEV (reference sequence). Trimming pared 6 bases from V and 4 bases from J, leaving 14 bases between.

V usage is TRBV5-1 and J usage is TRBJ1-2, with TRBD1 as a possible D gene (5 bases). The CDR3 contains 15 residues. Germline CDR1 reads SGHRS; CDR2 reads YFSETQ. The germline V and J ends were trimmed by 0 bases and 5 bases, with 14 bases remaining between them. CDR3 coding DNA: TGCGCCAGCAGCTTGGAACCCGGGAGGGGATATGGCTACACCTTC. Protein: CASSLEPGRGYGYTF.

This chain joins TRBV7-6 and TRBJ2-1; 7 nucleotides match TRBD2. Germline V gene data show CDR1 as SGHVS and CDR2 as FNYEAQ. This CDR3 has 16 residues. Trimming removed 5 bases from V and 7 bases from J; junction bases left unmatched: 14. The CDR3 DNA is TGTGCCAGCAGCCCCTCCGGCGGGGGAGCTGGTAATGAGCAGTTCTTC. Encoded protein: CASSPSGGGAGNEQFF.

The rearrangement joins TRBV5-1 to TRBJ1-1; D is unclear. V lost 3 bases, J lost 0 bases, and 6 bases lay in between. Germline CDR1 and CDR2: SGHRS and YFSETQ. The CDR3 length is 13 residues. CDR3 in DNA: TGCGCCAGCAGCTATTTAATGAACACTGAAGCTTTCTTT. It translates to CASSYLMNTEAFF.